The clone carrying this T cell receptor beta chain has just a few counts. Antigen specificity is unknown. The data stem from a study of T-cell memory formation after mild COVID-19. Study at large: Largely donor-specific TCR clusters were found. Study-level findings and limits: Clones contracting day 15 to 85 were balanced CD4/CD8; later expanders leaned CD4+. Shrinking CD4+ clones resided mostly in CM and EM, and CD8+ ones in EMRA.

TCRdb re-derived calls from the 5' RACE reads in MiXCR, one entry per CDR3 protein. Here the sample spans about 470,000 distinct CDR3 sequences, around a quarter being singletons. CDR1 is LGHDT and CDR2 is YNNKEL in the germline V gene (reference sequence). There are 18 residues in the CDR3. V lost 0 bases, J lost 2 bases, and 7 bases stayed unmatched. The specimen was PBMCs or a T cell subset sorted from them (not recorded which). This sequence originates from an adult woman who had mild COVID-19 (a few samples of this study predate the infection). Cell type and time point are not known. The V gene is TRBV3-1, the J gene TRBJ2-3, with TRBD2 matching 11 bases. The CDR3 spells CASSQDATSGENTDTQYF. The CDR3 region has the DNA TGTGCCAGCAGCCAAGATGCGACTAGCGGGGAGAACACAGATACGCAGTATTTT.